A selection of T cell receptor beta chains follows, all from one sample in a study of Ad26.COV2.S vaccination and SARS-CoV-2 variants. This table comes from immunoSEQ multiplex PCR, and its TCRdb copy is limited to in-frame clones, with some not included. The sample has 400,000 to 500,000 clones, around 89% seen once. The sequencing used peripheral blood, collected in a trial of Ad26.COV2.S vaccine versus placebo. The receptor set was obtained from a person between 18 and 60 years old who received the Ad26.COV2.S COVID-19 vaccine or a placebo. The CDR3 runs from the conserved cysteine through the conserved F or W. The order of the fields is D gene, clone size, J gene, CDR3 length, V gene, CDR3 protein, CDR3 DNA. A D gene is named only where the DNA matches it firmly. Expanded clones get a size class; other rows say once, few or many, or leave the size out.

>TRBD1|NA|TRBJ2-1|17|TRBV28
CASSPPPGTGIYNEQFF
TGTGCCAGCAGTCCCCCCCCCGGGACAGGGATCTACAATGAGCAGTTCTTC
>NA|NA|TRBJ1-5|12|TRBV28
CASSPYFQPQHF
TGTGCCAGCAGCCCCTACTTTCAGCCCCAGCATTTT
>NA|NA|TRBJ1-4|16|TRBV21-1
CASSKGGAQGNEKLFF
TGTGCCAGCAGCAAAGGGGGGGCGCAGGGTAATGAAAAACTGTTTTTT
>NA|few|TRBJ2-7|11|TRBV5-6
CASSLKNEQYF
TGTGCCAGCAGCTTAAAGAACGAGCAGTACTTC
>TRBD2|NA|TRBJ2-3|16|TRBV18
CASSPTSGDSTDTQYF
TGTGCCAGCTCACCCACTAGCGGGGATAGCACAGATACGCAGTATTTT
>TRBD2|NA|TRBJ2-1|16|TRBV7-8
CASSLYGGGSYNEQFF
TGTGCCAGCAGCTTATATGGCGGGGGCTCCTACAATGAGCAGTTCTTC
>TRBD1|NA|TRBJ1-4|15|TRBV9
CASSVLTGGDEKLFF
TGTGCCAGCAGCGTACTAACAGGGGGAGATGAAAAACTGTTTTTT
>NA|NA|TRBJ2-7|16|TRBV4-2
CASSQGRVESSYEQYF
TGTGCCAGCAGCCAGGGACGGGTGGAGAGCTCCTACGAGCAGTACTTC
>TRBD1|NA|TRBJ2-3|15|TRBV9
CASSGWDRATDTQYF
TGTGCCAGCAGCGGCTGGGACAGGGCCACAGATACGCAGTATTTT
>NA|once|TRBJ1-6|15|TRBV5-1
CASSLGQGGNSPLHF
TGCGCCAGCAGCTTGGGCCAGGGAGGGAATTCACCCCTCCACTTT
>TRBD1|NA|TRBJ1-1|16|TRBV30
CAWSEGQEFMNTEAFF
TGTGCCTGGAGTGAGGGACAGGAATTCATGAACACTGAAGCTTTCTTT
>TRBD1|many|TRBJ2-4|15|TRBV28
CASSPLYRGKNIQYF
TGTGCCAGCAGCCCATTGTACAGGGGGAAAAACATTCAGTACTTC
>TRBD1|NA|TRBJ1-2|12|TRBV30
CAWDRGTYGYTF
TGTGCCTGGGACAGGGGGACGTATGGCTACACCTTC
>TRBD2|NA|TRBJ2-1|17|TRBV7-2
CASSSWVRTSRNNEQFF
TGTGCCAGCAGCTCCTGGGTAAGGACTAGCAGGAACAATGAGCAGTTCTTC
>NA|few|TRBJ1-2|14|TRBV5-1
CASSSQGAPYGYTF
TGCGCCAGCAGCTCTCAAGGGGCTCCGTATGGCTACACCTTC
>NA|NA|TRBJ1-5|13|TRBV12-3/TRBV12-4
CASSFGGNQPQHF
TGTGCCAGCAGTTTTGGGGGGAATCAGCCCCAGCATTTT
>TRBD1|NA|TRBJ2-3|16|TRBV28
CASSRPTGVGSDTQYF
TGTGCCAGCAGTCGCCCCACAGGGGTGGGGTCAGATACGCAGTATTTT
>TRBD2|NA|TRBJ2-1|15|TRBV3-1/TRBV3-2
CASSQGAGGPWEQFF
TGTGCCAGCAGCCAAGGAGCGGGGGGGCCCTGGGAGCAGTTCTTC
>NA|NA|TRBJ1-1|16|TRBV5-1
CASSKSGQSSDTEAFF
TGCGCCAGCAGCAAATCAGGACAGTCGAGCGACACTGAAGCTTTCTTT
>NA|NA|TRBJ2-2|13|TRBV27
CASSLGGTGELFF
TGTGCCAGCAGTTTAGGGGGCACCGGGGAGCTGTTTTTT
>NA|NA|TRBJ1-1|14|TRBV18
CASSRLGGQTEAFF
TGTGCCAGCTCACGCCTCGGGGGGCAGACTGAAGCTTTCTTT
>NA|NA|TRBJ2-2|12|TRBV5-4
CASRWITGELFF
TGTGCCAGCAGGTGGATTACCGGGGAGCTGTTTTTT
>NA|NA|TRBJ2-2|14|TRBV11-2
CASSLTPTTGELFF
TGTGCCAGCAGCTTGACTCCCACCACCGGGGAGCTGTTTTTT
>TRBD1|NA|TRBJ2-3|15|TRBV27
CASSIGTVSTDTQYF
TGTGCCAGCAGTATAGGGACAGTTAGCACAGATACGCAGTATTTT
>NA|NA|TRBJ2-1|15|TRBV19
CASSVGGPSYNEQFF
TGTGCCAGTAGTGTGGGGGGCCCCTCCTACAATGAGCAGTTCTTC
>NA|NA|TRBJ2-3|15|TRBV9
CASSVAGASTDTQYF
TGTGCCAGCAGCGTAGCGGGGGCAAGCACAGATACGCAGTATTTT
>NA|NA|TRBJ2-7|15|TRBV4-1
CASSQGQSQLYEQYF
TGCGCCAGCAGCCAGGGCCAGTCACAGCTCTACGAGCAGTACTTC
>NA|NA|TRBJ2-2|15|TRBV14
CASSQWLDDTGELFF
TGTGCCAGCAGCCAATGGCTAGACGACACCGGGGAGCTGTTTTTT
>NA|NA|TRBJ1-1|15|TRBV5-1
CASSFVGGMNTEAFF
TGCGCCAGCAGCTTTGTGGGGGGAATGAACACTGAAGCTTTCTTT
>NA|NA|TRBJ1-3|17|TRBV28
CASSRYHTTSSGNTIYF
TGTGCCAGCAGCCGATACCACACCACCAGCTCTGGAAACACCATATATTTT
>NA|few|TRBJ2-2|12|TRBV5-1
CASGGDTGELFF
TGCGCCAGCGGAGGGGACACCGGGGAGCTGTTTTTT
>NA|once|TRBJ2-3|15|TRBV9
CASSGFPGATDTQYF
TGTGCCAGCAGCGGGTTTCCAGGAGCCACAGATACGCAGTATTTT
>TRBD2|NA|TRBJ2-3|16|TRBV10-3
CATRGSGGAGADTQYF
TGTGCCACCCGGGGCAGCGGGGGGGCCGGGGCAGATACGCAGTATTTT
>NA|NA|TRBJ2-7|13|TRBV14
CASSQVGGLEQYF
TGTGCCAGCAGCCAAGTAGGGGGGCTCGAGCAGTACTTC
>NA|NA|TRBJ1-5|15|TRBV28
CASSNGASAALPQHF
TGTGCCAGCAGTAACGGAGCGTCTGCGGCATTGCCCCAGCATTTT
>TRBD1|NA|TRBJ1-6|17|TRBV5-4
CASSTGTGGYYNSPLHF
TGTGCCAGCAGCACCGGGACAGGGGGCTATTATAATTCACCCCTCCACTTT
>TRBD1|NA|TRBJ2-7|17|TRBV19
CASSWRMRDRNSYEQYF
TGTGCCAGTAGTTGGAGAATGAGGGACAGAAACTCCTACGAGCAGTACTTC
>NA|NA|TRBJ1-1|14|TRBV6-6
CASSYSSGGREAFF
TGTGCCAGCAGTTACTCATCCGGCGGCCGAGAAGCTTTCTTT
>TRBD2|NA|TRBJ2-1|16|TRBV11-1
CASSRTRLAGFYEQFF
TGTGCCAGCAGTCGAACTCGACTAGCGGGGTTCTATGAGCAGTTCTTC
>NA|NA|TRBJ2-5|13|TRBV10-3
CAISSGPSETQYF
TGTGCCATCAGTTCGGGCCCAAGTGAGACCCAGTACTTC